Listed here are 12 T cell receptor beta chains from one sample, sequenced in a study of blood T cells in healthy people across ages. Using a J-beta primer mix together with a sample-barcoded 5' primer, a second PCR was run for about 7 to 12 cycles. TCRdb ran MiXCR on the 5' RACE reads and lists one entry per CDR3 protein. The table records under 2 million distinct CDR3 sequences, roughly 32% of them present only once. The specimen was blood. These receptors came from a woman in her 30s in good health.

As DNA, the CDR3 is TGTGCCAGCAGCTTGAGGCGGAGCGGAGGGAGTGAGCAGTTCTTC. Protein sequence: CASSLRRSGGSEQFF. The rearrangement links TRBV5-8 to TRBJ2-1; D might be TRBD2 (6 bases). V was cut by 1 base and J by 9 bases, with 17 bases left in between. The CDR3 is 15 amino acids. From germline, CDR1 is SGHTS and CDR2 YDEGEE.

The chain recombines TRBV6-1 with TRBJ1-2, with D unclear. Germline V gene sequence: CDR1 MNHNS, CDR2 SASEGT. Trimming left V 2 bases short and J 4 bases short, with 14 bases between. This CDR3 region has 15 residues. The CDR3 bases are TGTGCCAGCAGTGAAAGATCAGCAGAGGTCTATGGCTACACCTTC. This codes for CASSERSAEVYGYTF.

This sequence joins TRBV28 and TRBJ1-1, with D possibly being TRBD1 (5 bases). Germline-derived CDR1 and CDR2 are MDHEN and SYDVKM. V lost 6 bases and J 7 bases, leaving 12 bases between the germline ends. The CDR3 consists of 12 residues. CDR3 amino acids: CASSRAPHEAFF. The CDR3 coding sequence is TGTGCCAGCAGCAGGGCGCCTCATGAAGCTTTCTTT.

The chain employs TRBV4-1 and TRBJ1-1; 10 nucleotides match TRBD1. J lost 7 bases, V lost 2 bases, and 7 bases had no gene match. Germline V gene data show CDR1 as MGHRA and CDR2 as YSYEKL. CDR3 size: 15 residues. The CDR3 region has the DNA TGCGCCAGCAGCCAATTGACAGGGGGCTTGGGTGAAGCTTTCTTT. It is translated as CASSQLTGGLGEAFF.

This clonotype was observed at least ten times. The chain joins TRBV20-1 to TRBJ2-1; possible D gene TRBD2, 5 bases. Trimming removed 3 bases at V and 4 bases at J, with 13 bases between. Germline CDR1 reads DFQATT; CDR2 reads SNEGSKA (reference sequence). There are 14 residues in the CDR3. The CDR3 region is CSASGLADYNEQFF. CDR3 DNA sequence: TGCAGTGCTAGCGGGCTAGCAGATTACAATGAGCAGTTCTTC.

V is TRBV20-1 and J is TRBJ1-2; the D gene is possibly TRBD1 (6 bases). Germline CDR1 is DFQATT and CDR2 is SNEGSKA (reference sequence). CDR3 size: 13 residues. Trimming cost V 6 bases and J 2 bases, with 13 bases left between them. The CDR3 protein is CSAAGTSNYGYTF. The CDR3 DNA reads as TGCAGTGCCGCAGGGACATCGAACTATGGCTACACCTTC.

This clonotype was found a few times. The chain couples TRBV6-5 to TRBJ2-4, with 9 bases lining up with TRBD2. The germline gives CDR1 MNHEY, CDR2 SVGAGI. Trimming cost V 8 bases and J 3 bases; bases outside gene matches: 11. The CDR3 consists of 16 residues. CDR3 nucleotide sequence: TGTGCCAGCTCATACTGGGCGGGGGGGCACAAAAACATTCAGTACTTC. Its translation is CASSYWAGGHKNIQYF.

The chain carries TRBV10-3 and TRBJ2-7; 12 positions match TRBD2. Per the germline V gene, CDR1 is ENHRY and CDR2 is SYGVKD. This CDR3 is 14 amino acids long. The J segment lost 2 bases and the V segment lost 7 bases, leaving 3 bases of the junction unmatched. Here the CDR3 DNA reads TGTGCCATCAAGCTAGCGGGAGGGCCCTACGAGCAGTACTTC. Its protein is CAIKLAGGPYEQYF.

The CDR3 spells CASSTQRGAQETQYF. The DNA of the CDR3 is TGCGCCAGCAGCACCCAGCGGGGGGCTCAAGAGACCCAGTACTTC. The chain is built from TRBV5-1 and TRBJ2-5, with 9 bases that match TRBD2. Germline lookup yields CDR1 SGHRS and CDR2 YFSETQ. The CDR3 extends over 15 amino acids. V shed 4 bases and J 2 bases; nucleotides not matched to a gene: 6. Full variable domain (remainder filled in from reference TRBV5-1 and TRBJ2-5): KAGVTQTPRYLIKTRGQQVTLSCSPISGHRSVSWYQQTPGQGLQFLFEYFSETQRNKGNFPGRFSGRQFSNSRSEMNVSTLELGDSALYLCASSTQRGAQETQYFGPGTRLLVL.

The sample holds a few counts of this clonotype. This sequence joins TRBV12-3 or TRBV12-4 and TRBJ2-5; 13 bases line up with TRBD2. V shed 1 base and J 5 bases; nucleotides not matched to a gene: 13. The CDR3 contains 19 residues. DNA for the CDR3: TGTGCCAGCAGTTTAGAGGTTACTAGCGGGAGGGCTCTACGGGAGACCCAGTACTTC. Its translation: CASSLEVTSGRALRETQYF.

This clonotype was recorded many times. The CDR3: CSVVSLNTDTQYF. CDR3 in DNA: TGCAGCGTTGTGTCTCTCAACACAGATACGCAGTATTTT. The V call is TRBV29-1, the J call TRBJ2-3, with unresolved D. Germline V gives CDR1 SQVTM, CDR2 ANQGSEA. The CDR3 spans 13 residues. V lost 4 bases and J lost 2, with 10 bases in between.

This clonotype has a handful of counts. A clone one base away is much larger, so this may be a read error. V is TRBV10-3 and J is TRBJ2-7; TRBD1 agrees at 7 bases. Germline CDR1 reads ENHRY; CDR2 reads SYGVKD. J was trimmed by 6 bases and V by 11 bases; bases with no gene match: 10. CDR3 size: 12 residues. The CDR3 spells CAVATGSSEQYF. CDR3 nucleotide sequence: TGTGCCGTCGCGACAGGGAGCTCCGAGCAGTACTTC.